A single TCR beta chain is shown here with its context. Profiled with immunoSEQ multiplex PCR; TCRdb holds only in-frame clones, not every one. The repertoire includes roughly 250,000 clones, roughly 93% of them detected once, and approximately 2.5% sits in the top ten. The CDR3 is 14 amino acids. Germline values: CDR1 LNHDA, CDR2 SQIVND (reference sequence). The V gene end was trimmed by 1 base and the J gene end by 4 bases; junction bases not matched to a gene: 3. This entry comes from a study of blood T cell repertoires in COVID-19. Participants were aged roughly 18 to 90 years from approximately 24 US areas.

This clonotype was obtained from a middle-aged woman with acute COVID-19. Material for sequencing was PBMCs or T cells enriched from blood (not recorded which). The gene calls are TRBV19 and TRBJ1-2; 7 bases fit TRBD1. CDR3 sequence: CASSIARDSYGYTF. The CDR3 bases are TGTGCCAGTAGTATAGCCAGGGACAGCTATGGCTACACCTTC.